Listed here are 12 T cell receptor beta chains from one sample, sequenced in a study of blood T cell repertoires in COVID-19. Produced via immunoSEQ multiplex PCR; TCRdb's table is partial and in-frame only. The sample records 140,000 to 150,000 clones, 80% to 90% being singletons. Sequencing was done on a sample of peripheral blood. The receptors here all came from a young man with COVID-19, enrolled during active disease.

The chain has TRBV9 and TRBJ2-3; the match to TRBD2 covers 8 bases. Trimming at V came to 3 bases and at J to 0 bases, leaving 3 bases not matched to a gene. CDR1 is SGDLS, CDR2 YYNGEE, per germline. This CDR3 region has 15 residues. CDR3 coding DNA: TGTGCCAGCAGCGAAACTAGCGGAAGCACAGATACGCAGTATTTT. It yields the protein CASSETSGSTDTQYF.

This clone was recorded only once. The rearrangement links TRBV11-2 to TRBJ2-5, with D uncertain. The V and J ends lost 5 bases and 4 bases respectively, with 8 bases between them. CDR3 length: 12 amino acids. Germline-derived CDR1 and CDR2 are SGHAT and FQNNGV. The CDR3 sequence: CASSASGETQYF. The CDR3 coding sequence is TGTGCCAGCAGCGCGTCCGGAGAGACCCAGTACTTC.

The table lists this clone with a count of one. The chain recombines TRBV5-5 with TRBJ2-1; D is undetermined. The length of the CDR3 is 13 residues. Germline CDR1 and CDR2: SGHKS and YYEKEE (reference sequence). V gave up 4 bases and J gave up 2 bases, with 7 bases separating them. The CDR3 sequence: CASSRQTYNEQFF. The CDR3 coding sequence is TGTGCCAGCAGCCGCCAGACCTACAATGAGCAGTTCTTC.

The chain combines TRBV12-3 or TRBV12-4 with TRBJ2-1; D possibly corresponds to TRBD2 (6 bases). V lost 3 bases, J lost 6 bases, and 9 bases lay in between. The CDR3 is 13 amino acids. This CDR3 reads CASSFAGINEQFF. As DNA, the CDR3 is TGTGCCAGCAGTTTTGCGGGAATCAATGAGCAGTTCTTC.

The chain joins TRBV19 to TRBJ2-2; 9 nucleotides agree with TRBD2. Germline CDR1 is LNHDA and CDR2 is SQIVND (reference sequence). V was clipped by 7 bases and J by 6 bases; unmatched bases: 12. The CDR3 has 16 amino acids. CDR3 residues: CASTSGTLRGAGELFF. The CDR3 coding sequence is TGTGCCAGTACTAGCGGGACGTTGAGGGGCGCCGGGGAGCTGTTTTTT.

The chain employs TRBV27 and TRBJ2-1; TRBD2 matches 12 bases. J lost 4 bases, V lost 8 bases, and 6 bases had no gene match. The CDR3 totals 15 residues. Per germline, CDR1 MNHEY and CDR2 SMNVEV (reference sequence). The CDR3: CASAYGLAGYNEQFF. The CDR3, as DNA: TGTGCCAGCGCGTACGGACTAGCGGGGTACAATGAGCAGTTCTTC.

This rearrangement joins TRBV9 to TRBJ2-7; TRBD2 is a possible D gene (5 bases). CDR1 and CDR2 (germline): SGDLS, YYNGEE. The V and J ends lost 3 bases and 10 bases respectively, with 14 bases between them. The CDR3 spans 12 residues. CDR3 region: CASSAGSGKQYF. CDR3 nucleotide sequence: TGTGCCAGCAGCGCGGGGAGCGGAAAACAGTACTTC. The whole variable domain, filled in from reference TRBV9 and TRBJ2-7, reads DSGVTQTPKHLITATGQRVTLRCSPRSGDLSVYWYQQSLDQGLQFLIQYYNGEERAKGNILERFSAQQFPDLHSELNLSSLELGDSALYFCASSAGSGKQYFGPGTRLTVT.

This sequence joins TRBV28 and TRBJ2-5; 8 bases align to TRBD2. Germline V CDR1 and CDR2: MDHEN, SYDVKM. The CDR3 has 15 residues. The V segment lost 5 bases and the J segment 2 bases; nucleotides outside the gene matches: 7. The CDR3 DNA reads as TGTGCCAGCAGTCCCCATTCTAGCGGGCAAGAGACCCAGTACTTC. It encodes CASSPHSSGQETQYF. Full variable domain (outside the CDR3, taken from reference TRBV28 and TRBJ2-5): DVKVTQSSRYLVKRTGEKVFLECVQDMDHENMFWYRQDPGLGLRLIYFSYDVKMKEKGDIPEGYSVSREKKERFSLILESASTNQTSMYLCASSPHSSGQETQYFGPGTRLLVL.

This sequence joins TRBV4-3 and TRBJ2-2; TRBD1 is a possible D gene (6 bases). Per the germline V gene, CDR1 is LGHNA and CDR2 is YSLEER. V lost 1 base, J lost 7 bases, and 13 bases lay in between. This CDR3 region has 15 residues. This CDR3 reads CASSQAQGWDGELFF. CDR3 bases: TGCGCCAGCAGCCAAGCACAGGGCTGGGACGGGGAGCTGTTTTTT.

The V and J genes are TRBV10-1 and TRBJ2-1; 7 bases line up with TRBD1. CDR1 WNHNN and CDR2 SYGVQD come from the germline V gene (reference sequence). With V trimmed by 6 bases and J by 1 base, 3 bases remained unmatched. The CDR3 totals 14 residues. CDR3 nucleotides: TGCGCCAGCAGCCGGGACAGATCCTACAATGAGCAGTTCTTC. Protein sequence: CASSRDRSYNEQFF.

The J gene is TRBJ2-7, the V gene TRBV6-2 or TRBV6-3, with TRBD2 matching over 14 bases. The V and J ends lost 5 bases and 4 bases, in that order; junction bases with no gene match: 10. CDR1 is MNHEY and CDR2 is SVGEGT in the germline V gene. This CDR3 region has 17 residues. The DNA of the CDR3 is TGTGCCAGCAGTAAGGGACTAGCGGGAGTAGGCTTGTACGAGCAGTACTTC. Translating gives CASSKGLAGVGLYEQYF.

CDR3: CASSLLTGRTGELFF. The CDR3 DNA sequence: TGTGCCAGCAGCCTCTTGACAGGGCGCACCGGGGAGCTGTTTTTT. V gene TRBV7-3 combines with J gene TRBJ2-2; 7 bases line up with TRBD1. CDR1 is SGHTA and CDR2 is FQGTGA in the germline V gene. The CDR3 is 15 residues long. J gave up 4 bases and V 5 bases, and 7 bases lay outside the gene matches.